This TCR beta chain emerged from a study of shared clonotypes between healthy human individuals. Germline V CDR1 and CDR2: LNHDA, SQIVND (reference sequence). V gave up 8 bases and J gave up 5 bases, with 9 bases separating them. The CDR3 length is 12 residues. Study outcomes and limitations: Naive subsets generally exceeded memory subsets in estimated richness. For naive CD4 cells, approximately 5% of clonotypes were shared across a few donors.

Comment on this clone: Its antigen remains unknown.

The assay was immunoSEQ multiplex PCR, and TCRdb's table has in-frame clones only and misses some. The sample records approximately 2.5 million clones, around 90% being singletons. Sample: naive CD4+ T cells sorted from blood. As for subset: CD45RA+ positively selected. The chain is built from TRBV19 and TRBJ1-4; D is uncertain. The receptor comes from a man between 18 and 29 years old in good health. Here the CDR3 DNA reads TGTGCCAGTGCACAGATAAATGAAAAACTGTTTTTT. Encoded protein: CASAQINEKLFF.